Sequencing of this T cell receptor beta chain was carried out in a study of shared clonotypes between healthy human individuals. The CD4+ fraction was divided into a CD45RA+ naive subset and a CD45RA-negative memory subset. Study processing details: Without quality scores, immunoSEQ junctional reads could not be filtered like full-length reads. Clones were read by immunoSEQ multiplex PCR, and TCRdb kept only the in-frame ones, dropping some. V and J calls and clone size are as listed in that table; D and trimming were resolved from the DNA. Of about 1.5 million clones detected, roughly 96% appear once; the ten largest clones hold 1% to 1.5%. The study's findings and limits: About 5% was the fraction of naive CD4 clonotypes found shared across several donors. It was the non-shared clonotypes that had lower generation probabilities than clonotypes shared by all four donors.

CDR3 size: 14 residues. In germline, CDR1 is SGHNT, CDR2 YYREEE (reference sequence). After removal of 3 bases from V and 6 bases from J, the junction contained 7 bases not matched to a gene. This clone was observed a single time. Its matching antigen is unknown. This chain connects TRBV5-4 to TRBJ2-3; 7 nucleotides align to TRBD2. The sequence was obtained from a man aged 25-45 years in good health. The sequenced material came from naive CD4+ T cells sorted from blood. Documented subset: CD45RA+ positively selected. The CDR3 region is CASSSSGNSDTQYF. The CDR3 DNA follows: TGTGCCAGCAGCTCGAGCGGGAATTCCGATACGCAGTATTTT.